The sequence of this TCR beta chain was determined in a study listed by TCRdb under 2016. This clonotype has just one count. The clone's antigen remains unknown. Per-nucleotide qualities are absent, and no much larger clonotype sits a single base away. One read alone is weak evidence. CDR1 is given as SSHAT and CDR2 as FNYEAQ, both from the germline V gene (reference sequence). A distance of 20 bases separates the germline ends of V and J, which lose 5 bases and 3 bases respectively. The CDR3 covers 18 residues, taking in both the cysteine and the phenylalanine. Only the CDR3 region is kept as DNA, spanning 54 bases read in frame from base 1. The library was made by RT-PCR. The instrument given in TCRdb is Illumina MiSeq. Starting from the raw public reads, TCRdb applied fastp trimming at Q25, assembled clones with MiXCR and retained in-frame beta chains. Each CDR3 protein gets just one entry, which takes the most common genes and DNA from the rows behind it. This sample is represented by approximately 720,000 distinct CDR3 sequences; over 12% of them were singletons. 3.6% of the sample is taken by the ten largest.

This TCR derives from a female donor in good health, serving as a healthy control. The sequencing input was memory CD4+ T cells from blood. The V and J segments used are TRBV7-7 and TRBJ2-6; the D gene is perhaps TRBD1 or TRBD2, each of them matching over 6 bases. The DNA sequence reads TGTGCCAGCAGCCCCGGGGGCAGCCCGGTATATGGGGCCAACGTCCTGACTTTC. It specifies CASSPGGSPVYGANVLTF.